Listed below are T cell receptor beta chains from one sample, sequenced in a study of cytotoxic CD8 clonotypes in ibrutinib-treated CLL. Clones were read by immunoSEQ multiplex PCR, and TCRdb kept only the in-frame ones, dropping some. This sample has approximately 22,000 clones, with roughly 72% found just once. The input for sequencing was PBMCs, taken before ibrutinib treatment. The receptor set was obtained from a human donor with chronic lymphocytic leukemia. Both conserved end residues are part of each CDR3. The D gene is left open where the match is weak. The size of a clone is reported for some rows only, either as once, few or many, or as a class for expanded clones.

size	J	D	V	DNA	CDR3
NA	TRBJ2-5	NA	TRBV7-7	TGTGCCAGCAGGCAGGGGGGACCTGGAGAGACCCAGTACTTC	CASRQGGPGETQYF
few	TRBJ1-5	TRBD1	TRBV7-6	TGTGCCAGCAGCTTAACCCCGGGGGGACAGGGTTATGGCAATCAGCCCCAGCATTTT	CASSLTPGGQGYGNQPQHF
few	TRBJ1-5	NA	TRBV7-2	TGTGCCAGCAGCTTAGCGTCGGGAAGGCTCGGCAATCAGCCCCAGCATTTT	CASSLASGRLGNQPQHF
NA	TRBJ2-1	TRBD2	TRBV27	TGTGCCAGCAGTGTTAGCGGGCGTAATGAGCAGTTCTTC	CASSVSGRNEQFF
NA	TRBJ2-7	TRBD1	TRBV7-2	TGTGCCAGCAGCTTAGAGGTAGGGACAGGGGGCCACGAGCAGTACTTC	CASSLEVGTGGHEQYF
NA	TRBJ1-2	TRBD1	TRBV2	TGTGCCGGGGGGACAGGGAGGAGGGAGCGCGGCTACACCTTC	CAGGTGRRERGYTF
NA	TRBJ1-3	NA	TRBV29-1	TGCAGCGTTGGAGAAAACACCATATATTTT	CSVGENTIYF
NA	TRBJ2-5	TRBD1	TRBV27	TGTGCCAGCAGTTTATCGGGGGACAGGGGGCTTCATGAGACCCAGTACTTC	CASSLSGDRGLHETQYF
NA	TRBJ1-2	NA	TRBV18	TGTGCCAGCTCACCGGCGGGATATCACTATGGCTACACCTTC	CASSPAGYHYGYTF
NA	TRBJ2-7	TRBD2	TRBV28	TGTGCCAGCAGTTCCCCCCTTCTAAGCGGGGTTACCTACGAGCAGTACTTC	CASSSPLLSGVTYEQYF
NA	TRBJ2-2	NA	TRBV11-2	TGTGCCAGCAGCACAACAAAAACCGGGGAGCTGTTTTTT	CASSTTKTGELFF
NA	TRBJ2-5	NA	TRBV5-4	TGTGCCAGCAGCCCCAACGGGGGTTCAGAGACCCAGTACTTC	CASSPNGGSETQYF
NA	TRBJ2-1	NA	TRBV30	TGTGCCTGGAGTGTACATTGGCCGGGGCGGATCAACAATGAGCAGTTCTTC	CAWSVHWPGRINNEQFF